The rows below give T cell receptor beta chains drawn from one sample of a study of post-analysis software for immune sequencing data. TCRdb used MiXCR to reprocess the PCR reads, holding one entry per CDR3 protein. The sample contains a few hundred thousand distinct CDR3 sequences, less than 40% of which appear only once. The sample consisted of blood. These receptors all come from a girl under 18 with multiple sclerosis. Each CDR3 is given without its conserved first and last residue. The order of the fields is clone size, J gene, V gene, CDR3 protein. Size is omitted from some rows. Given values are once, few, many or a class for expanded clones.

NA	TRBJ1-1	TRBV5-1	ASRRDSMNTEAF
few	TRBJ2-7	TRBV29-1	SERTGVTLHEQY
NA	TRBJ2-3	TRBV12-3/TRBV12-4	ASSLDRDTDAQY
NA	TRBJ2-7	TRBV6-1	ASSPRLARRSSYEQY
NA	TRBJ2-1	TRBV6-6	VSHGPDSYNEQF
NA	TRBJ2-5	TRBV27	ASSFLPLGGGQY
few	TRBJ2-1	TRBV28	ASSLTPLANEQF
NA	TRBJ2-7	TRBV5-1	ASGYRDEQY
few	TRBJ2-5	TRBV7-9	ASSPDSIWETQY
NA	TRBJ1-1	TRBV20-1	SASGGSNTEAF
few	TRBJ1-2	TRBV7-9	ASSLSSDRGNGYT
few	TRBJ2-3	TRBV5-1	ASREGGYYTDTQY
few	TRBJ1-6	TRBV7-8	ASSSRTGQNSPLH
few	TRBJ2-5	TRBV18	ASAVGVQETQY